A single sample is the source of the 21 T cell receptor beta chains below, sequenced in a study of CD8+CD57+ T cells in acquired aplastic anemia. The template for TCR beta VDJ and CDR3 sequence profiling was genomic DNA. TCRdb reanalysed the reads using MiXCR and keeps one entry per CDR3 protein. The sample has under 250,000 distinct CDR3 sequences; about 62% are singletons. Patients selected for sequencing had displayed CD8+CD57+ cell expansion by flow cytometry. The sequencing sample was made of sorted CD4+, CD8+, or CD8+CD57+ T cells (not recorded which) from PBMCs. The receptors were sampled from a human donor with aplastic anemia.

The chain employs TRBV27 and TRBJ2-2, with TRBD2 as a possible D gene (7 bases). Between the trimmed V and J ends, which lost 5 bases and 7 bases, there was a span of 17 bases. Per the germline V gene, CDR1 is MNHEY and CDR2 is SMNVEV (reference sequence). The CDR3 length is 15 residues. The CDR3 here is CASSRRGGGFGELFF. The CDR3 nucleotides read TGTGCCAGCAGTCGGAGGGGGGGGGGCTTCGGGGAGCTGTTTTTT.

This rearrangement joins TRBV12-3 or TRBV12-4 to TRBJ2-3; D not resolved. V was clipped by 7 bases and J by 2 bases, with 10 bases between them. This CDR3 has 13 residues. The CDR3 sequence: CASTLRTTDTQYF. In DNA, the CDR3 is TGTGCCAGCACCTTACGTACCACAGATACGCAGTATTTT.

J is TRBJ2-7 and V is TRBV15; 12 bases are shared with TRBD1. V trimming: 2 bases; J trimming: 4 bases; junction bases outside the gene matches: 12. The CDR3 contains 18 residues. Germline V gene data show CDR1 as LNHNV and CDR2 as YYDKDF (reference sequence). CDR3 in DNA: TGTGCCACCAGCAGACCATTTCCGGGACAGGGGGCTTTTTACGAGCAGTACTTC. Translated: CATSRPFPGQGAFYEQYF. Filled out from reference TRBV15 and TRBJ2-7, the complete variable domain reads DAMVIQNPRYQVTQFGKPVTLSCSQTLNHNVMYWYQQKSSQAPKLLFHYYDKDFNNEADTPDNFQSRRPNTSFCFLDIRSPGLGDTAMYLCATSRPFPGQGAFYEQYFGPGTRLTVT.

This CDR3 reads CASSLTGPGVGTGELFF. CDR3 in DNA: TGTGCCAGCAGCCTGACGGGACCTGGGGTGGGCACCGGGGAGCTGTTTTTT. This chain connects TRBV7-9 to TRBJ2-2; either TRBD1 or TRBD2 may supply D (5 bases each). Per the germline V gene, CDR1 is SEHNR and CDR2 is FQNEAQ (reference sequence). This CDR3 region has 17 residues. V lost 5 bases to trimming and J lost 4 bases, with 20 bases between them. The full variable domain, rest sourced from reference TRBV7-9 and TRBJ2-2, is DTGVSQNPRHKITKRGQNVTFRCDPISEHNRLYWYRQTLGQGPEFLTYFQNEAQLEKSRLLSDRFSAERPKGSFSTLEIQRTEQGDSAMYLCASSLTGPGVGTGELFFGEGSRLTVL.

The chain's CDR3 is CASSYRTPSQYF. The CDR3 DNA follows: TGTGCCAGCAGTTACAGGACTCCCTCCCAGTACTTC. The gene calls are TRBV6-6 and TRBJ2-5; weak D call: TRBD2 (5 bases). Germline CDR1 and CDR2: MNHNY and SVGAGI (reference sequence). CDR3 length equals 12 residues. The ends were cut back, 2 bases at V and 9 bases at J, with 10 bases in the middle.

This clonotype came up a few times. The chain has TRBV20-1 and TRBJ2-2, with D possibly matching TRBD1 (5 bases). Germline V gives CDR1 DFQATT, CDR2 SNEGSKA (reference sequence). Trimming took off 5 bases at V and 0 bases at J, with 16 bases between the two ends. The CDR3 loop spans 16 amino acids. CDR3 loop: CSAVSNRRPNTGELFF. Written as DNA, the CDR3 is TGCAGTGCTGTAAGTAACAGGAGACCGAACACCGGGGAGCTGTTTTTT.

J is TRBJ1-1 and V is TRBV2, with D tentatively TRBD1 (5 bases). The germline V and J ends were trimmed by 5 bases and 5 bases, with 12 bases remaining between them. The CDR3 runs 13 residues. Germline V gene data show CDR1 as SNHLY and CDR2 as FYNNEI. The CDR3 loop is CASSRGLRTEAFF. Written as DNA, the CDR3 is TGTGCCAGCAGTCGGGGCTTGCGAACTGAAGCTTTCTTT.

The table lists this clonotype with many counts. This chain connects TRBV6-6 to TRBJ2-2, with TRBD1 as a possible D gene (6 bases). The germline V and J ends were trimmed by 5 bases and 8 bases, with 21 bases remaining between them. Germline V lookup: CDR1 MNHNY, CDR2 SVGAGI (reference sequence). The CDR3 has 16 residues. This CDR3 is CASSLTRTAIGGELFF. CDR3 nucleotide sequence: TGTGCCAGCAGTCTAACCCGGACAGCCATTGGGGGGGAGCTGTTTTTT.

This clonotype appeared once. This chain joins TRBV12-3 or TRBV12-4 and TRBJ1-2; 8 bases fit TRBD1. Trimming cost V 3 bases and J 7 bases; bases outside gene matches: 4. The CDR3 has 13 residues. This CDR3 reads CASSLTGVGGYTF. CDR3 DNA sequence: TGTGCCAGCAGTTTGACAGGGGTGGGTGGCTACACCTTC.

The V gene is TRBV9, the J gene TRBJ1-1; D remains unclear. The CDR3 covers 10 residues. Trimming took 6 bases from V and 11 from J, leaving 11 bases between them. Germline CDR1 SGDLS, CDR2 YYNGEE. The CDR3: CASTDTGAFF. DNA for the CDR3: TGTGCCAGCACCGATACGGGGGCTTTCTTT.

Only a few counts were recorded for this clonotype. CDR3 sequence (DNA): TGTGCCAGCAGCCAGAACAGGGAGGATGGCTACACCTTC. Translating it yields CASSQNREDGYTF. J is TRBJ1-2 and V is TRBV7-8; TRBD1 is a possible D gene (6 bases). This CDR3 is 13 amino acids long. V shed 5 bases and J shed 6 bases, with 13 bases lying between them. Germline CDR1 is SGHVS and CDR2 is FQNEAQ. The whole variable domain, remainder taken from reference TRBV7-8 and TRBJ1-2, is GAGVSQSPRYKVAKRGQDVALRCDPISGHVSLFWYQQALGQGPEFLTYFQNEAQLDKSGLPSDRFFAERPEGSVSTLKIQRTQQEDSAVYLCASSQNREDGYTFGSGTRLTVV.

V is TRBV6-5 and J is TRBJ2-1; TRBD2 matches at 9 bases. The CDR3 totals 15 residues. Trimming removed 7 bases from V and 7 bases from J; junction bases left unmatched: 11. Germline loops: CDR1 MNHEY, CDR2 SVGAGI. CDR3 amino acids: CASIRGTSSWNEQFF. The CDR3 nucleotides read TGTGCCAGCATTCGTGGGACTAGCTCGTGGAATGAGCAGTTCTTC.

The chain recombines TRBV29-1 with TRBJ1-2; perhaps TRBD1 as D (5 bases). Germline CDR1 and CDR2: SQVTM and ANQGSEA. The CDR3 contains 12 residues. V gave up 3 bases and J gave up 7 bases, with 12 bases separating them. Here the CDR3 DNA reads TGCAGCGTTGATAGGGGAAGGGGTGGCTACACCTTC. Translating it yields CSVDRGRGGYTF.

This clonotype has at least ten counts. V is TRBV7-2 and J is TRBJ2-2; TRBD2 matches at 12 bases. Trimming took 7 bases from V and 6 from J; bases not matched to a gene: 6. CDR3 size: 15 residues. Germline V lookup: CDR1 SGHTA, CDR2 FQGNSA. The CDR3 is CASTELAGGPGELFF. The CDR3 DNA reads TGTGCCAGCACCGAACTAGCGGGGGGCCCCGGGGAGCTGTTTTTT.

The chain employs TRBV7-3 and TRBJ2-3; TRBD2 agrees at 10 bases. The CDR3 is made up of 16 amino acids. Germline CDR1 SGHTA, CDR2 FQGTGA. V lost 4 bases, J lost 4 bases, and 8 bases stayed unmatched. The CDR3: CASSSDSGRMADTQYF. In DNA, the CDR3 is TGTGCCAGCAGCTCTGATAGCGGGAGGATGGCAGATACGCAGTATTTT.

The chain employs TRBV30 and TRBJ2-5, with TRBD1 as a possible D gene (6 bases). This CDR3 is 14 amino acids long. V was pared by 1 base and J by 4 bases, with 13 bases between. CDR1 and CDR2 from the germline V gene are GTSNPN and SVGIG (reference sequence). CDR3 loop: CAWSGGQGRETQYF. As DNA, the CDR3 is TGTGCCTGGAGTGGAGGGCAGGGGAGAGAGACCCAGTACTTC.

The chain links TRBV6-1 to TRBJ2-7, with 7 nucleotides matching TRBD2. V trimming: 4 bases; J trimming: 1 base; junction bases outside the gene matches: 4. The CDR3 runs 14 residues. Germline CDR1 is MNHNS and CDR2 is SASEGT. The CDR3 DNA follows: TGTGCCAGCAGTGGGGAGGGGCCTTCCTACGAGCAGTACTTC. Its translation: CASSGEGPSYEQYF.

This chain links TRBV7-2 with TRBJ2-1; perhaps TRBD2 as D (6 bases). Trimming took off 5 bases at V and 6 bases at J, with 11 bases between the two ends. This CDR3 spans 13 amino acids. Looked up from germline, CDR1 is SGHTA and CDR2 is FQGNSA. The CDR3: CASSQVGGNEQFF. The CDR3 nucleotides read TGTGCCAGCAGCCAAGTGGGGGGCAATGAGCAGTTCTTC.

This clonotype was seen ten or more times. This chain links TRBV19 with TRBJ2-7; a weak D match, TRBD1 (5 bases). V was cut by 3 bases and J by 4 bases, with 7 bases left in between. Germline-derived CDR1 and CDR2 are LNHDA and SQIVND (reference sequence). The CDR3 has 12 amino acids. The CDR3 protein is CASSIGAYEQYF. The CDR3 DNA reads TGTGCCAGTAGTATTGGGGCTTACGAGCAGTACTTC. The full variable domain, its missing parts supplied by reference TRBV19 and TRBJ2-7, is DGGITQSPKYLFRKEGQNVTLSCEQNLNHDAMYWYRQDPGQGLRLIYYSQIVNDFQKGDIAEGYSVSREKKESFPLTVTSAQKNPTAFYLCASSIGAYEQYFGPGTRLTVT.

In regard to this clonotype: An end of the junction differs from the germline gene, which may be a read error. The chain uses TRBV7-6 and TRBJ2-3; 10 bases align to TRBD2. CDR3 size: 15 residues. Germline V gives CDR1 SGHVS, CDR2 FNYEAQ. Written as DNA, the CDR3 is TGTGCTAGCAGCTTAGACCTAGCGGGGGTAGATACGCAGTATTTT. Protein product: CASSLDLAGVDTQYF.

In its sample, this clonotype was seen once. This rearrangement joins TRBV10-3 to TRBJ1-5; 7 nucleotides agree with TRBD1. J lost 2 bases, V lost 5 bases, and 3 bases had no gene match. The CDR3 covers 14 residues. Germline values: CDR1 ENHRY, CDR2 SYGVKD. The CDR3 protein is CAISRQGGNQPQHF. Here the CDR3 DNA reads TGTGCCATCAGTCGACAGGGAGGCAATCAGCCCCAGCATTTT.